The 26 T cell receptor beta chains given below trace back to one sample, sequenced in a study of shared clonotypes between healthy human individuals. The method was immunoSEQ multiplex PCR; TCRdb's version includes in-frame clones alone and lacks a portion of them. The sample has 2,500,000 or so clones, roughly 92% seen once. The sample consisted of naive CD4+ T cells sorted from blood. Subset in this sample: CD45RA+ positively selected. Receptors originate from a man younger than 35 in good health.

The CDR3 coding sequence is TGTGCCAGCAGCCGACAGGGTCTGAGCAATCAGCCCCAGCATTTT. Encoded protein: CASSRQGLSNQPQHF. The V gene is TRBV6-5, the J gene TRBJ1-5; 7 nucleotides agree with TRBD1. J lost 1 base, V lost 6 bases, and 6 bases had no gene match. The CDR3 extends over 15 amino acids. Germline CDR1 reads MNHEY; CDR2 reads SVGAGI.

The CDR3 sequence: CASSPSIAGVDYNEQFF. The CDR3 DNA is TGTGCCAGCTCACCGTCTATAGCGGGAGTGGATTACAATGAGCAGTTCTTC. V gene TRBV18 combines with J gene TRBJ2-1, with TRBD2 matching over 9 bases. The CDR3 length is 17 residues. Germline values: CDR1 KGHSH, CDR2 LQKENI. The ends lost 3 bases at V and 4 bases at J; junction bases unmatched: 10.

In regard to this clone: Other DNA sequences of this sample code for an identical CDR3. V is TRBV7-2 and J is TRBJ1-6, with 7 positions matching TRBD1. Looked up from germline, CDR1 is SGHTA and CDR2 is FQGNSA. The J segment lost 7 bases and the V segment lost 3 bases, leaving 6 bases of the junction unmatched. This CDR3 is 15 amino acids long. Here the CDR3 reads CASSFGTAVNSPLHF. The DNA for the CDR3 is TGTGCCAGCAGCTTTGGGACAGCCGTGAATTCACCCCTCCACTTT.

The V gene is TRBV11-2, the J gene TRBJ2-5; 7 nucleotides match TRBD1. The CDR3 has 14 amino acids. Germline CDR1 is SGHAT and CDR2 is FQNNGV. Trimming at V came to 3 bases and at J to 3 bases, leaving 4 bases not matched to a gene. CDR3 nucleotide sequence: TGTGCCAGCAGCTTTGGGGGACAGAAAGAGACCCAGTACTTC. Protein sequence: CASSFGGQKETQYF.

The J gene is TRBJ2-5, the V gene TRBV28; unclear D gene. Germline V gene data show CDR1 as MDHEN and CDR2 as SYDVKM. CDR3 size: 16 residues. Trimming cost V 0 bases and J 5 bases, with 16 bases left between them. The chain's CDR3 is CASSLWGLQEDETQYF. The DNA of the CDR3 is TGTGCCAGCAGTTTATGGGGTCTTCAAGAGGACGAGACCCAGTACTTC. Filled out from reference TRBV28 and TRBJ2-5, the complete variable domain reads DVKVTQSSRYLVKRTGEKVFLECVQDMDHENMFWYRQDPGLGLRLIYFSYDVKMKEKGDIPEGYSVSREKKERFSLILESASTNQTSMYLCASSLWGLQEDETQYFGPGTRLLVL.

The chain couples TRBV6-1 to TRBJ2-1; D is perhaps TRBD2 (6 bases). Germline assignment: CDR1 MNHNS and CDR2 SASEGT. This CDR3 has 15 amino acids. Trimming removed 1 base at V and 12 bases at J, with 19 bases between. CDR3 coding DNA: TGTGCCAGCAGTGAAGGCCACGGGACTCTCCTCCGGCAGTTCTTC. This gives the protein CASSEGHGTLLRQFF.

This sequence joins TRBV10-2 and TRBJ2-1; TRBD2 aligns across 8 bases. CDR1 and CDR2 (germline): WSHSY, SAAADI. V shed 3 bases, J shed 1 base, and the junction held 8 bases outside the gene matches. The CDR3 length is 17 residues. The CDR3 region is CASSERGGGWSYNEQFF. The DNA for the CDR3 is TGCGCCAGCAGTGAACGTGGCGGGGGGTGGTCCTACAATGAGCAGTTCTTC.

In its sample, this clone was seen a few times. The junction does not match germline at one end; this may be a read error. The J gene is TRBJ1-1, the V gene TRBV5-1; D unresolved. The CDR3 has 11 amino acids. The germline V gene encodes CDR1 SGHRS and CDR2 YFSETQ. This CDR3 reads CASTLGTEAFF. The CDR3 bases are TGCGCCAGCACCTTGGGCACTGAAGCTTTCTTT.

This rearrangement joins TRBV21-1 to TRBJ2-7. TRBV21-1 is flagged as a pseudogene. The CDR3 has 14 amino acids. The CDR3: CASSLRDRAYEQYF. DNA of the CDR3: TGTGCCAGCAGCTTACGAGACCGAGCCTACGAGCAGTACTTC.

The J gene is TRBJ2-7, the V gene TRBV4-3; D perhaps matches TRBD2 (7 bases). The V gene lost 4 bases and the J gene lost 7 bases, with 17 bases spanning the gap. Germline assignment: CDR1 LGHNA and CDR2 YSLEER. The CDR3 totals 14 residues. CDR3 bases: TGCGCCAGCAGCCTTGGCGGGGGCTTTGGTGAGCAGTACTTC. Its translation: CASSLGGGFGEQYF.

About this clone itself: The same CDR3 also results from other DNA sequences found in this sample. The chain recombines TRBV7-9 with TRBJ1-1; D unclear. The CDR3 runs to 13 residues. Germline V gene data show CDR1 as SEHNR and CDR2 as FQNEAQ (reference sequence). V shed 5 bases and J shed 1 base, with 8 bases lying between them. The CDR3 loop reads CASSLQENTEAFF. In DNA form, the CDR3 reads TGTGCCAGCAGCCTGCAGGAGAACACTGAAGCTTTCTTT.

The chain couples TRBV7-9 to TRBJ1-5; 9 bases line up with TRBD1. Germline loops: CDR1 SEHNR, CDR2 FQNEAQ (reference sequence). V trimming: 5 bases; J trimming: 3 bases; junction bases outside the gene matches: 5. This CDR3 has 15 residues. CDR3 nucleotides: TGTGCCAGCAGCGACGGGACAGGGATCAATCAGCCCCAGCATTTT. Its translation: CASSDGTGINQPQHF.

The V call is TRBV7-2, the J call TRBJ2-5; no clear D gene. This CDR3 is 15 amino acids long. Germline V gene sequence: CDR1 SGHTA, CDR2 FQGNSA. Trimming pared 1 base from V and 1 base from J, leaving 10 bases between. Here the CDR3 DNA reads TGTGCCAGCAGCTTAGGAGTGACATTCCAAGAGACCCAGTACTTC. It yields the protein CASSLGVTFQETQYF.

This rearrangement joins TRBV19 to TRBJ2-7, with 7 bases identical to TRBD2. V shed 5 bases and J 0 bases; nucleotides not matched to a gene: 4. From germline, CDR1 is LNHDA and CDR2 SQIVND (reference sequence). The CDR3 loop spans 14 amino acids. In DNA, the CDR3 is TGTGCCAGTAGTGACCCGGGGGGCTCCTACGAGCAGTACTTC. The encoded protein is CASSDPGGSYEQYF.

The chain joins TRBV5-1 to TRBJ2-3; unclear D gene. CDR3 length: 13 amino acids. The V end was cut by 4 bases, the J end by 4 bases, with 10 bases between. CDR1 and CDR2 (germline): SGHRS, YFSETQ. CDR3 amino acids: CASSPVLADTQYF. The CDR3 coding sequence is TGCGCCAGCAGCCCGGTCCTTGCAGATACGCAGTATTTT.

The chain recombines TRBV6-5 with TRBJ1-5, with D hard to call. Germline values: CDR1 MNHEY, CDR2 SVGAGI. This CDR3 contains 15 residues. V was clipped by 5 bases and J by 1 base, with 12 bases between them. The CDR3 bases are TGTGCCAGCAGTCCCCCTGGGCCAAGCAATCAGCCCCAGCATTTT. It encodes CASSPPGPSNQPQHF.

The CDR3 DNA reads as TGTGCCAGCAGCGTAGGTGGGACAGGGGTGAATACGCAGTATTTT. It is translated as CASSVGGTGVNTQYF. This chain connects TRBV9 to TRBJ2-3, with 10 bases matching TRBD1. The CDR3 runs to 15 residues. Germline V lookup: CDR1 SGDLS, CDR2 YYNGEE. Losses at the gene ends were 0 bases for V and 7 bases for J; bases not matched to a gene: 5.

CDR3 sequence: CASSQVAGNGYTF. CDR3 DNA: TGTGCCAGCAGCCAAGTTGCGGGGAATGGCTACACCTTC. The chain carries TRBV14 and TRBJ1-2; the D is unclear. The CDR3 runs to 13 residues. Trimming shortened V by 1 base and J by 6 bases, and 9 bases separated the two germline ends. The germline CDR1 and CDR2 sequences are SGHDN and FVKESK.

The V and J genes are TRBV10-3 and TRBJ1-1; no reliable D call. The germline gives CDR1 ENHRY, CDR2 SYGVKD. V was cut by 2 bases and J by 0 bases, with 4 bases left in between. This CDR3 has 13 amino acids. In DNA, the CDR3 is TGTGCCATCAGTGAGGTGCTGAACACTGAAGCTTTCTTT. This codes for CAISEVLNTEAFF.

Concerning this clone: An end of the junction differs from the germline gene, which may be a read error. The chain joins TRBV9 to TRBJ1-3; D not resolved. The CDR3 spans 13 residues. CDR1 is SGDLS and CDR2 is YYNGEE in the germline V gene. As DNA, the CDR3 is TGTGCCAGCAGCGAAAGCTCTGAAAACACCATATATTTT. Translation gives CASSESSENTIYF.

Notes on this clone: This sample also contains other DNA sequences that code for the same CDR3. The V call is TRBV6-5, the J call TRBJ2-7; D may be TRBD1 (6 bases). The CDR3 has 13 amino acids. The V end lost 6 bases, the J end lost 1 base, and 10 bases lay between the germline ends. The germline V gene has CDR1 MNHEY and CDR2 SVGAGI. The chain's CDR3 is CASSPGQSYEQYF. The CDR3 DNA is TGTGCCAGCAGCCCCGGACAGTCCTACGAGCAGTACTTC.

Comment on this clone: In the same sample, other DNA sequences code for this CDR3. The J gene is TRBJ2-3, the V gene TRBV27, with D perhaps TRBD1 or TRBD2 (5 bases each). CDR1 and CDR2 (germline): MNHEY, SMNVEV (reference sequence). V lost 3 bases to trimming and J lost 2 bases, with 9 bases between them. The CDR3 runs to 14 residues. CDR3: CASSFRGLTDTQYF. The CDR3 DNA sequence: TGTGCCAGCAGTTTTCGGGGCCTCACAGATACGCAGTATTTT.

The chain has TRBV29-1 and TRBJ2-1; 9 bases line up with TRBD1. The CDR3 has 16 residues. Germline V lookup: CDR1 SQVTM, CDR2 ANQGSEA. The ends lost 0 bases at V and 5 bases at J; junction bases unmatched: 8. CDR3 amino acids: CSVEDRTGGLHNEQFF. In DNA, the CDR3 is TGCAGCGTTGAAGATCGAACAGGGGGCTTACACAATGAGCAGTTCTTC.

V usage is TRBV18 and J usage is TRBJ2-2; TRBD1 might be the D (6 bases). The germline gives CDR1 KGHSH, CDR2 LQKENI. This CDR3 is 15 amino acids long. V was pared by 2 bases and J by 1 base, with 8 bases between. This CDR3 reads CASSPKDRNTGELFF. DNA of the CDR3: TGTGCCAGCTCACCAAAGGACAGGAACACCGGGGAGCTGTTTTTT.

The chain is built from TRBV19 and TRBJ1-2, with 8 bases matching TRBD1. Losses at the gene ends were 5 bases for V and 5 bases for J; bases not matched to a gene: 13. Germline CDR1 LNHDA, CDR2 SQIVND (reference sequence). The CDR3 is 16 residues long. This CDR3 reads CASSLARLTGGYGYTF. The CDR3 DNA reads TGTGCCAGTAGTTTGGCCCGATTAACAGGGGGATATGGCTACACCTTC.

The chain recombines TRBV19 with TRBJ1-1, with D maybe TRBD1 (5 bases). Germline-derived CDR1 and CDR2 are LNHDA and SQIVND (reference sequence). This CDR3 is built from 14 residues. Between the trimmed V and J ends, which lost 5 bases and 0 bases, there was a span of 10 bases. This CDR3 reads CASSGDGLNTEAFF. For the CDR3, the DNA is TGTGCCAGTAGTGGGGACGGTCTGAACACTGAAGCTTTCTTT.